The 14 T cell receptor beta chains below all came from one sample that was sequenced in a study of blood T cell repertoires in COVID-19. TCRdb's copy holds only in-frame clones and misses some; the assay was immunoSEQ multiplex PCR. This table holds a few hundred thousand clones, around four fifths found once. Sequencing was done on a sample of peripheral blood. Receptors were obtained from a man aged 25-40 years with active or convalescent COVID-19.

V is TRBV4-3 and J is TRBJ1-3, with TRBD1 as a possible D gene (5 bases). The CDR3 has 18 residues. V lost 0 bases and J 2 bases, leaving 17 bases between the germline ends. Germline assignment: CDR1 LGHNA and CDR2 YSLEER. CDR3 in DNA: TGCGCCAGCAGCCAAGAGTCTCCAGGGAAAGGCCCTGGAAACACCATATATTTT. Encoded protein: CASSQESPGKGPGNTIYF.

V and J are TRBV5-1 and TRBJ1-1, with D perhaps matching TRBD1 (5 bases). CDR3 size: 13 residues. Germline CDR1 is SGHRS and CDR2 is YFSETQ. Trimming shortened V by 1 base and J by 8 bases, and 12 bases separated the two germline ends. The CDR3 is CASSLLTGGEAFF. CDR3 bases: TGCGCCAGCAGCTTGTTAACAGGTGGCGAAGCTTTCTTT.

J is TRBJ1-2 and V is TRBV2; the D gene is possibly TRBD1 (5 bases). With 5 bases removed from V and 8 bases from J, the gap between germline ends came to 24 bases. The V gene's germline CDR1 is SNHLY and CDR2 FYNNEI. CDR3 length equals 16 residues. The CDR3 DNA sequence: TGTGCCAGCAGTTCCTTTCTTACAGGAAGAGCTGAAGGCTACACCTTC. This gives the protein CASSSFLTGRAEGYTF.

V usage is TRBV30 and J usage is TRBJ2-2, with 9 bases fitting TRBD1. Germline V gene sequence: CDR1 GTSNPN, CDR2 SVGIG (reference sequence). The junction had 9 bases not matched to a gene; V was cut back by 5 bases and J by 5 bases. This CDR3 has 15 residues. CDR3 residues: CAWAGGTGITGELFF. The CDR3 coding sequence is TGTGCCTGGGCCGGGGGGACAGGGATAACCGGGGAGCTGTTTTTT.

The chain combines TRBV18 with TRBJ2-2, with TRBD1 as a possible D gene (5 bases). In germline, CDR1 is KGHSH, CDR2 LQKENI. This CDR3 is 13 amino acids long. V lost 6 bases and J lost 6, with 11 bases in between. The CDR3 spells CASSSRVPGELFF. CDR3 sequence (DNA): TGTGCCAGCTCCTCCAGGGTTCCCGGGGAGCTGTTTTTT.

The chain couples TRBV2 to TRBJ2-3; D may be TRBD2 (5 bases). V was trimmed by 8 bases and J by 2 bases, leaving 14 bases between them. Germline CDR1 is SNHLY and CDR2 is FYNNEI. The CDR3 extends over 14 amino acids. CDR3 nucleotide sequence: TGTGCCAGCCGGGGAGCCATAGCCACAGATACGCAGTATTTT. Protein product: CASRGAIATDTQYF.

V and J are TRBV4-1 and TRBJ2-1; maybe TRBD2 (6 bases). CDR1 MGHRA and CDR2 YSYEKL come from the germline V gene. This CDR3 spans 21 amino acids. V was pared by 3 bases and J by 0 bases, with 27 bases between. This CDR3 reads CASSQGGRSVGRASSYNEQFF. For the CDR3, the DNA is TGCGCCAGCAGCCAGGGGGGACGCTCCGTGGGACGGGCCAGCTCCTACAATGAGCAGTTCTTC.

This clone was picked up a small number of times. The chain uses TRBV15 and TRBJ2-7; D is unclear. The germline CDR1 and CDR2 sequences are LNHNV and YYDKDF (reference sequence). The V gene lost 4 bases and the J gene lost 0 bases, with 13 bases spanning the gap. The CDR3 is 15 amino acids. The CDR3 here is CATSKLPRGSYEQYF. CDR3 DNA sequence: TGTGCCACCAGCAAACTCCCCAGAGGCTCCTACGAGCAGTACTTC.

V is TRBV6-2 or TRBV6-3 and J is TRBJ2-5; 7 nucleotides line up with TRBD2. V lost 5 bases to trimming and J lost 3 bases; unmatched junction nucleotides: 12. The CDR3 has 16 amino acids. Germline V lookup: CDR1 MNHEY, CDR2 SVGEGT. The CDR3 region has the DNA TGTGCCAGCAGTAGGGGACTATTCTTCTTTGAAGAGACCCAGTACTTC. Protein product: CASSRGLFFFEETQYF.

Details on this clone: Other DNA sequences in the same sample also yield this CDR3. The gene calls are TRBV28 and TRBJ1-1; 8 nucleotides line up with TRBD1. CDR3 length: 15 amino acids. V lost 5 bases and J lost 4; bases outside the gene matches: 9. The germline V gene encodes CDR1 MDHEN and CDR2 SYDVKM. The CDR3 sequence: CASSTPTGDGTEAFF. The DNA of the CDR3 is TGTGCCAGCAGTACTCCGACAGGGGATGGCACTGAAGCTTTCTTT.

A remark on this clone: The junction departs from the called germline gene at one end, perhaps through a read error. The V and J genes are TRBV7-7 and TRBJ2-2; D might be TRBD2 (5 bases). Germline loops: CDR1 SSHAT, CDR2 FNYEAQ (reference sequence). There are 15 residues in the CDR3. The CDR3 DNA reads TGTGCTAGCAGCCCTTCGACGGGATCCGGCGGGGAGCTGTTTTTT. It is translated as CASSPSTGSGGELFF.

The V gene is TRBV7-2, the J gene TRBJ2-2; D is uncertain. V dropped 1 base and J dropped 8 bases, with 11 bases sitting between them. The CDR3 is 14 residues long. Germline loops: CDR1 SGHTA, CDR2 FQGNSA. CDR3 bases: TGTGCCAGCAGCTTAGTTTTTAACGGGGGGGAGCTGTTTTTT. Its translation: CASSLVFNGGELFF.

The V and J genes are TRBV27 and TRBJ2-7, with D possibly being TRBD1 (5 bases). The CDR3 loop spans 12 amino acids. Trimming took 5 bases from V and 4 from J, leaving 9 bases between them. Germline V gene lookup returns CDR1 MNHEY and CDR2 SMNVEV (reference sequence). The CDR3: CASSANRYEQYF. CDR3 DNA: TGTGCCAGCAGTGCAAACAGGTACGAGCAGTACTTC.

This chain joins TRBV30 and TRBJ2-1, with a possible D match to TRBD2 (6 bases). This CDR3 comprises 14 residues. V was trimmed by 2 bases and J by 10 bases, leaving 18 bases between them. Germline V lookup: CDR1 GTSNPN, CDR2 SVGIG (reference sequence). The CDR3 loop reads CAWSPLGLAYEQFF. CDR3 bases: TGTGCCTGGAGTCCCCTGGGGCTAGCGTACGAGCAGTTCTTC.